This passage covers 27 T cell receptor beta chains from one sample sequenced in a study of OX40 agonist ivuxolimab in advanced cancers. Clones were read by immunoSEQ multiplex PCR, and TCRdb kept only the in-frame ones, dropping some. The data show about 73,000 clones, 85% seen once. Specimen: CD4+ or CD8+ T cells sorted from blood, collected in a trial of the OX40 agonist ivuxolimab. The receptor source for this set is an adult with an advanced solid tumor such as melanoma, head and neck, liver or kidney cancer.

The chain combines TRBV4-2 with TRBJ2-3, with TRBD2 matching 8 bases. CDR1 is LGHNA, CDR2 YNFKEQ, per germline. The CDR3 totals 14 residues. With V trimmed by 6 bases and J by 3 bases, 5 bases remained unmatched. CDR3 protein: CASSPTSGTDTQYF. The CDR3 bases are TGTGCCAGCAGTCCTACTAGCGGAACAGATACGCAGTATTTT.

This clone occurred a few times. The V and J genes are TRBV18 and TRBJ2-1, with a weak D call TRBD1 (5 bases). CDR3 length: 17 residues. In germline, CDR1 is KGHSH, CDR2 LQKENI. The germline V and J ends were trimmed by 2 bases and 0 bases, with 14 bases remaining between them. The CDR3 bases are TGTGCCAGCTCACCAGAAAGGGGCCGGCTCTCCTACAATGAGCAGTTCTTC. It codes for CASSPERGRLSYNEQFF.

The genes are TRBV6-5 and TRBJ1-4, with D possibly matching TRBD1 (6 bases). V was trimmed by 6 bases and J by 6 bases, leaving 14 bases between them. Germline assignment: CDR1 MNHEY and CDR2 SVGAGI. The CDR3 sequence is 14 residues long. CDR3 nucleotide sequence: TGTGCCAGCAGCCCAGGGGCGGGGTATGAAAAACTGTTTTTT. It is translated as CASSPGAGYEKLFF.

The chain employs TRBV5-4 and TRBJ2-3, with 10 bases that match TRBD2. CDR3 size: 15 residues. V was pared by 5 bases and J by 2 bases, with 5 bases of the junction left unmatched. In germline, CDR1 is SGHNT, CDR2 YYREEE (reference sequence). Here the CDR3 reads CASRIGLAVTDTQYF. CDR3 nucleotide sequence: TGTGCCAGCAGAATCGGACTAGCGGTCACAGATACGCAGTATTTT.

The genes are TRBV7-2 and TRBJ2-5, with 14 bases matching TRBD2. This CDR3 region has 15 residues. Trimming removed 4 bases from V and 5 bases from J; junction bases left unmatched: 3. Germline V gene lookup returns CDR1 SGHTA and CDR2 FQGNSA. The CDR3 loop is CASSSGTSGGETQYF. CDR3 bases: TGTGCCAGCAGCTCCGGGACTAGCGGGGGCGAGACCCAGTACTTC.

This chain links TRBV30 with TRBJ2-2, with TRBD2 matching 8 bases. The CDR3 loop spans 14 amino acids. The germline CDR1 and CDR2 sequences are GTSNPN and SVGIG (reference sequence). V trimming: 3 bases; J trimming: 3 bases; junction bases outside the gene matches: 3. In DNA, the CDR3 is TGTGCCTGGAGATCCGGGGGGGACACCGGGGAGCTGTTTTTT. This translates into CAWRSGGDTGELFF.

This sequence joins TRBV4-3 and TRBJ1-6, with 7 bases lining up with TRBD1. The ends lost 0 bases at V and 10 bases at J; junction bases unmatched: 9. Germline CDR1 LGHNA, CDR2 YSLEER. The CDR3 consists of 16 residues. CDR3 residues: CASSQEGQGVGSPLHF. For the CDR3, the DNA is TGCGCCAGCAGCCAAGAGGGGCAGGGGGTAGGGTCACCCCTCCACTTT.

This clone has only a few counts. V gene TRBV27 combines with J gene TRBJ2-3; TRBD2 is a possible D gene (5 bases). The CDR3 covers 14 residues. Trimming left V 7 bases short and J 5 bases short, with 16 bases between. Germline V lookup: CDR1 MNHEY, CDR2 SMNVEV (reference sequence). The CDR3 sequence: CASKRWAGGDTQYF. Written as DNA, the CDR3 is TGTGCCAGCAAACGTTGGGCAGGAGGAGATACGCAGTATTTT.

The gene calls are TRBV20-1 and TRBJ1-2; D is uncertain. CDR1 is DFQATT and CDR2 is SNEGSKA in the germline V gene (reference sequence). The CDR3 has 11 amino acids. Trimming stripped 4 bases from V and 7 bases from J, with 10 bases between. CDR3 sequence: CSATDEVGYTF. The CDR3, as DNA: TGCAGTGCTACCGATGAGGTTGGCTACACCTTC.

This rearrangement joins TRBV30 to TRBJ1-6; 8 bases align to TRBD1. There are 15 residues in the CDR3. CDR1 is GTSNPN and CDR2 is SVGIG in the germline V gene (reference sequence). With V trimmed by 1 base and J by 3 bases, 2 bases remained unmatched. The CDR3 DNA follows: TGTGCCTGGAGTGCAACAGGGGGCTATAATTCACCCCTCCACTTT. It translates to CAWSATGGYNSPLHF.

The V call is TRBV5-4, the J call TRBJ2-7, with a possible D match to TRBD2 (7 bases). The CDR3 has 15 amino acids. Germline V gene lookup returns CDR1 SGHNT and CDR2 YYREEE (reference sequence). V dropped 4 bases and J dropped 0 bases, with 14 bases sitting between them. The CDR3 nucleotides are TGTGCCAGCAGCGGCCCTCGGGGGGCCTCCTACGAGCAGTACTTC. Protein sequence: CASSGPRGASYEQYF. Based on the CDR3 plus reference TRBV5-4 and TRBJ2-7, the full variable domain is ETGVTQSPTHLIKTRGQQVTLRCSSQSGHNTVSWYQQALGQGPQFIFQYYREEENGRGNFPPRFSGLQFPNYSSELNVNALELDDSALYLCASSGPRGASYEQYFGPGTRLTVT.

V usage is TRBV5-1 and J usage is TRBJ2-3; 9 bases map to TRBD2. The CDR3 is made up of 14 amino acids. Germline V gives CDR1 SGHRS, CDR2 YFSETQ. Germline trimming cut 4 bases from V and 5 bases from J; bases unmatched to any gene: 5. This CDR3 reads CASSSIAGVDTQYF. CDR3 DNA sequence: TGCGCCAGCAGCAGCATAGCGGGGGTAGATACGCAGTATTTT.

The chain couples TRBV7-2 to TRBJ2-5, with 8 bases identical to TRBD2. With V trimmed by 2 bases and J by 5 bases, 7 bases remained unmatched. Per the germline V gene, CDR1 is SGHTA and CDR2 is FQGNSA. The CDR3 runs 15 residues. CDR3: CASSLLAGGSETQYF. CDR3 bases: TGTGCCAGCAGCTTACTAGCGGGTGGATCGGAGACCCAGTACTTC.

V gene TRBV5-6 combines with J gene TRBJ1-2; TRBD1 aligns across 9 bases. The CDR3 contains 14 residues. V lost 4 bases to trimming and J lost 5 bases; unmatched junction nucleotides: 6. Germline CDR1 reads SGHDT; CDR2 reads YYEEEE. This CDR3 is CASSPGQGRYGYTF. Written as DNA, the CDR3 is TGTGCCAGCAGCCCCGGACAGGGGAGGTATGGCTACACCTTC.

The V call is TRBV11-2, the J call TRBJ1-2; 8 nucleotides agree with TRBD1. CDR1 and CDR2 (germline): SGHAT, FQNNGV. Germline trimming cut 5 bases from V and 8 bases from J; bases unmatched to any gene: 7. This CDR3 comprises 13 residues. CDR3 nucleotide sequence: TGTGCCAGCAGCCCCGGACAGGGTACGGGCTACACCTTC. It is translated as CASSPGQGTGYTF.

The rearrangement joins TRBV19 to TRBJ1-5, with 9 bases identical to TRBD1. The CDR3 length is 14 residues. V dropped 6 bases and J dropped 2; count of bases not matched to a gene: 2. The germline V gene encodes CDR1 LNHDA and CDR2 SQIVND (reference sequence). This chain's CDR3 is CASRGQGGNQPQHF. The CDR3 DNA reads as TGTGCCAGTAGGGGACAGGGTGGCAATCAGCCCCAGCATTTT.

The count of this clone is one. This sequence joins TRBV5-5 and TRBJ1-4; D remains unclear. The germline gives CDR1 SGHKS, CDR2 YYEKEE (reference sequence). The CDR3 totals 12 residues. V was trimmed by 4 bases and J by 4 bases, leaving 5 bases between them. The CDR3 nucleotides read TGTGCCAGCAGCCGAAGTAATGAAAAACTGTTTTTT. Its protein product is CASSRSNEKLFF.

The count of this clone is one. CDR3 sequence (DNA): TGTGCCTGGACAAGAACTACTGATCAGCCCCAGCATTTT. Translation: CAWTRTTDQPQHF. The rearrangement uses TRBV30 and TRBJ1-5, with D uncertain. From germline, CDR1 is GTSNPN and CDR2 SVGIG (reference sequence). V gave up 4 bases and J gave up 5 bases, with 12 bases separating them. There are 13 residues in the CDR3.

This chain connects TRBV5-5 to TRBJ2-5; D ambiguous. The V and J ends lost 0 bases and 2 bases respectively, with 11 bases between them. The CDR3 is 15 residues long. Looked up from germline, CDR1 is SGHKS and CDR2 is YYEKEE (reference sequence). The CDR3 sequence is CASSLGLTLQETQYF. The CDR3 DNA is TGTGCCAGCAGCTTGGGCCTAACTTTACAAGAGACCCAGTACTTC. Complete variable domain (other parts from reference TRBV5-5 and TRBJ2-5): DAGVTQSPTHLIKTRGQQVTLRCSPISGHKSVSWYQQVLGQGPQFIFQYYEKEERGRGNFPDRFSARQFPNYSSELNVNALLLGDSALYLCASSLGLTLQETQYFGPGTRLLVL.

CDR3 residues: CSVGTGIQVYGYTF. The CDR3 DNA is TGCAGCGTCGGGACAGGGATACAAGTCTATGGCTACACCTTC. The chain joins TRBV29-1 to TRBJ1-2, with 9 positions matching TRBD1. V gave up 6 bases and J gave up 4 bases; unmatched junction bases: 9. Looked up from germline, CDR1 is SQVTM and CDR2 is ANQGSEA. This CDR3 has 14 residues.

This chain links TRBV30 with TRBJ1-1; D unclear. V lost 2 bases and J 1 base, leaving 11 bases between the germline ends. The germline gives CDR1 GTSNPN, CDR2 SVGIG (reference sequence). The CDR3 length is 14 residues. The CDR3 nucleotides are TGTGCCTGGAGTACCCACATAGAGAACACTGAAGCTTTCTTT. The encoded protein is CAWSTHIENTEAFF.

This clone was counted between two and nine times. This rearrangement joins TRBV27 to TRBJ2-5, with D tentatively TRBD2 (6 bases). The CDR3 has 12 amino acids. Germline V gene sequence: CDR1 MNHEY, CDR2 SMNVEV (reference sequence). Between the trimmed V and J ends, which lost 9 bases and 2 bases, there was a span of 10 bases. CDR3 coding DNA: TGTGCCAGTTCGGGGGATCAAGAGACCCAGTACTTC. Translating it yields CASSGDQETQYF.

A word on this clone: The same CDR3 is also encoded by other DNA sequences in this sample. The V call is TRBV30, the J call TRBJ2-2; the match to TRBD2 covers 14 bases. The ends lost 1 base at V and 5 bases at J; junction bases unmatched: 9. The CDR3 loop spans 18 amino acids. Germline CDR1 reads GTSNPN; CDR2 reads SVGIG (reference sequence). The CDR3 DNA reads as TGTGCCTGGAGTGAATGGGGGACTAGCGGGGGTCGTACCGGGGAGCTGTTTTTT. Translating it yields CAWSEWGTSGGRTGELFF.

This rearrangement joins TRBV6-1 to TRBJ1-2; 7 nucleotides match TRBD1. V was pared by 0 bases and J by 7 bases, with 14 bases of the junction left unmatched. This CDR3 has 17 amino acids. Germline V gene lookup returns CDR1 MNHNS and CDR2 SASEGT. The CDR3 is CASSEAQGGTFDLGYTF. CDR3 sequence (DNA): TGTGCCAGCAGTGAAGCCCAAGGGGGCACATTTGATCTTGGCTACACCTTC.

V is TRBV7-2 and J is TRBJ2-7; 8 nucleotides align to TRBD1. Unmatched junction bases numbered 7, after V lost 0 bases and J lost 6 bases. CDR1 and CDR2 from the germline V gene are SGHTA and FQGNSA. The CDR3 spans 15 residues. The CDR3, as DNA: TGTGCCAGCAGCTTAGCCCGGACAGGGTTTTCCGAGCAGTACTTC. Protein product: CASSLARTGFSEQYF.

The chain uses TRBV7-2 and TRBJ2-5; 10 bases match TRBD1. Losses at the gene ends were 5 bases for V and 4 bases for J; bases not matched to a gene: 7. This CDR3 comprises 15 residues. Germline lookup yields CDR1 SGHTA and CDR2 FQGNSA. CDR3 loop: CASSKGQGGLETQYF. CDR3 bases: TGTGCCAGCAGCAAAGGACAGGGGGGTTTAGAGACCCAGTACTTC.

The genes are TRBV10-3 and TRBJ1-1; no firm D call. The V and J ends lost 6 bases and 1 base respectively, with 9 bases between them. CDR3 length: 13 amino acids. Germline CDR1 reads ENHRY; CDR2 reads SYGVKD. The CDR3 region has the DNA TGTGCCATCAGGAGGGAGGAGAACACTGAAGCTTTCTTT. Translation: CAIRREENTEAFF.